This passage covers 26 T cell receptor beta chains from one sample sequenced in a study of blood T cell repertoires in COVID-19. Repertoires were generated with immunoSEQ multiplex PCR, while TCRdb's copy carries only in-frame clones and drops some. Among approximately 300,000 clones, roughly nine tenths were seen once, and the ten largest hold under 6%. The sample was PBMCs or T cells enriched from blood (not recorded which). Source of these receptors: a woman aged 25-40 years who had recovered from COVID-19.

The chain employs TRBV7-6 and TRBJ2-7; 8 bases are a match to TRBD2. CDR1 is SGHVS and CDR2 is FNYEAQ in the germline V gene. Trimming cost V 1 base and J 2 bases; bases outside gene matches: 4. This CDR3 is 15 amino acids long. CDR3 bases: TGTGCCAGCAGCTTAGGATCTAGCGGGCCCTACGAGCAGTACTTC. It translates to CASSLGSSGPYEQYF.

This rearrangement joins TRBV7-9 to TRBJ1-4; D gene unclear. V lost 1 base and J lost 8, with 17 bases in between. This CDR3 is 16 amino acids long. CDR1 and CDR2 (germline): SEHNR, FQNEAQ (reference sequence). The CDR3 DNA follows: TGTGCCAGCAGCTTAGTATCGGGGAGTCTTTCGGAAAAACTGTTTTTT. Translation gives CASSLVSGSLSEKLFF.

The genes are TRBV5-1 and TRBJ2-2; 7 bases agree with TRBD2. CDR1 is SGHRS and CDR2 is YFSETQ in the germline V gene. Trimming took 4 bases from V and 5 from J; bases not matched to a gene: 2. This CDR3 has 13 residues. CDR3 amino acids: CASSPAGTGELFF. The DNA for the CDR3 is TGCGCCAGCAGCCCAGCGGGGACCGGGGAGCTGTTTTTT.

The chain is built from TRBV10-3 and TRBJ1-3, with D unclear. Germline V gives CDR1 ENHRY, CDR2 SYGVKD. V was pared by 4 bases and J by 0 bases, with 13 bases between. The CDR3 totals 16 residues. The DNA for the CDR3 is TGTGCCATCAGTGTCACGGCAACAGCCTCTGGAAACACCATATATTTT. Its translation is CAISVTATASGNTIYF.

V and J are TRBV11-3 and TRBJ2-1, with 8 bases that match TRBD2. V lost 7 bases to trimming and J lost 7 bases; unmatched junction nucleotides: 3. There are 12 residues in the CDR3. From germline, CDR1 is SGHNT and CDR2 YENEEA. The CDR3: CASTGGGNEQFF. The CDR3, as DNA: TGTGCCAGCACCGGGGGGGGAAATGAGCAGTTCTTC.

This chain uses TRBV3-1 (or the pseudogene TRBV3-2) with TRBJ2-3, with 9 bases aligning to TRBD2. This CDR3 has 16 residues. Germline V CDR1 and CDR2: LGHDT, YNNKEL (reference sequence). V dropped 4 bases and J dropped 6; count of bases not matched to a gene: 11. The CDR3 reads CASSPASGGRSDTQYF. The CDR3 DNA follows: TGTGCCAGCAGCCCCGCCAGCGGGGGGCGGTCGGATACGCAGTATTTT.

The CDR3 DNA follows: TGTGCCAGCAGCCCTGGGCCGGGACAGGGTGGCTATGGCTACACCTTC. This gives the protein CASSPGPGQGGYGYTF. The chain combines TRBV6-6 with TRBJ1-2; TRBD1 matches at 9 bases. Per the germline V gene, CDR1 is MNHNY and CDR2 is SVGAGI (reference sequence). The CDR3 spans 16 residues. With 6 bases clipped from V and 4 bases from J, the junction kept 12 bases outside the gene matches.

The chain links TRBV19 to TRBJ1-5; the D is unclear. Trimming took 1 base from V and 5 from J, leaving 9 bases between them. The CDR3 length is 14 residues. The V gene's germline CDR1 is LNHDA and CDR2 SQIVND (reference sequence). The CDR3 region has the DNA TGTGCCAGTAGTATAGCCGGGTATTATCAGCCCCAGCATTTT. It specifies CASSIAGYYQPQHF. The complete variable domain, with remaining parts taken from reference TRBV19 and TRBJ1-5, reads DGGITQSPKYLFRKEGQNVTLSCEQNLNHDAMYWYRQDPGQGLRLIYYSQIVNDFQKGDIAEGYSVSREKKESFPLTVTSAQKNPTAFYLCASSIAGYYQPQHFGDGTRLSIL.

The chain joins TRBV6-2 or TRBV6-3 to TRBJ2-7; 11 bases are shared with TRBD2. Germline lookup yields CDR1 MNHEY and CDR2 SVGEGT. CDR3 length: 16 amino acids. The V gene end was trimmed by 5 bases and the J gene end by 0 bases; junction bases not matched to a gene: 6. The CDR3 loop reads CASSHLGLAGSYEQYF. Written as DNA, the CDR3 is TGTGCCAGCAGTCACCTCGGACTAGCGGGCTCCTACGAGCAGTACTTC.

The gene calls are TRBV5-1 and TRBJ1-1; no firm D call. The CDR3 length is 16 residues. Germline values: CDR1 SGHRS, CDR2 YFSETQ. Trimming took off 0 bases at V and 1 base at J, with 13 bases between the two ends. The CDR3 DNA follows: TGCGCCAGCAGCTTGGTGGCAGGCTTCGGGAACACTGAAGCTTTCTTT. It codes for CASSLVAGFGNTEAFF.

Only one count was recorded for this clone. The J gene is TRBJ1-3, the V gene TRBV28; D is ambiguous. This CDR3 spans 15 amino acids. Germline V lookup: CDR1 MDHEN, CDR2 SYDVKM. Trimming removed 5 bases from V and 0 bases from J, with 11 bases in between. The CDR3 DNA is TGTGCCAGCAGTATGACGGACTACTCTGGAAACACCATATATTTT. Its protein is CASSMTDYSGNTIYF. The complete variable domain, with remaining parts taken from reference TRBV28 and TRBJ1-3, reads DVKVTQSSRYLVKRTGEKVFLECVQDMDHENMFWYRQDPGLGLRLIYFSYDVKMKEKGDIPEGYSVSREKKERFSLILESASTNQTSMYLCASSMTDYSGNTIYFGEGSWLTVV.

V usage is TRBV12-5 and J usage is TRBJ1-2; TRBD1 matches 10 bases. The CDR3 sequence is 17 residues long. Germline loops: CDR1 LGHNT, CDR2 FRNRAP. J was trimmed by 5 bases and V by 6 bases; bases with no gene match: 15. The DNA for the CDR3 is TGTGCTAGTGGACTAAGACAGGGGGCTCGAAATCTTTATGGCTACACCTTC. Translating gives CASGLRQGARNLYGYTF.

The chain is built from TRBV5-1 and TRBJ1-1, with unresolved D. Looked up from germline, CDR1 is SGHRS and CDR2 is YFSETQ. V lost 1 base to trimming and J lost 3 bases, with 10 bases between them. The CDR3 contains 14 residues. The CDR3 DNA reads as TGCGCCAGCAGCTTGCCGGACGGGGACACTGAAGCTTTCTTT. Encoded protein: CASSLPDGDTEAFF. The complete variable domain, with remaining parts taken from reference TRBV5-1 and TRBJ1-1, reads KAGVTQTPRYLIKTRGQQVTLSCSPISGHRSVSWYQQTPGQGLQFLFEYFSETQRNKGNFPGRFSGRQFSNSRSEMNVSTLELGDSALYLCASSLPDGDTEAFFGQGTRLTVV.

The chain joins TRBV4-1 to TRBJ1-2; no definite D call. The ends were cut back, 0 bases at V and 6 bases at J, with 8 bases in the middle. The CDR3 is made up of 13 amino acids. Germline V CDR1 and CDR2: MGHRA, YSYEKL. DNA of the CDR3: TGCGCCAGCAGCCAAGAGGGCCGCCATGGCTACACCTTC. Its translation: CASSQEGRHGYTF.

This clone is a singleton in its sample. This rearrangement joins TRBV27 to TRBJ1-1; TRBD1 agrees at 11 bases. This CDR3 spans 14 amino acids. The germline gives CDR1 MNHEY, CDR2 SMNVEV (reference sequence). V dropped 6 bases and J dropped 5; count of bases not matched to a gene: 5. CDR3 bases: TGTGCCAGCAGCCTGGGACAGGGGGGGACTGAAGCTTTCTTT. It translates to CASSLGQGGTEAFF.

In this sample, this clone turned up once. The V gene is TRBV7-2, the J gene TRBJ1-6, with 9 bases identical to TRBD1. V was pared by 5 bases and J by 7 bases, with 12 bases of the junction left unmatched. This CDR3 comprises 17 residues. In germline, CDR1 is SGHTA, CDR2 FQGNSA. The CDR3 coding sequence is TGTGCCAGCAGCATCCACCGGGACAGGGTCCCCAATTCACCCCTCCACTTT. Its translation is CASSIHRDRVPNSPLHF.

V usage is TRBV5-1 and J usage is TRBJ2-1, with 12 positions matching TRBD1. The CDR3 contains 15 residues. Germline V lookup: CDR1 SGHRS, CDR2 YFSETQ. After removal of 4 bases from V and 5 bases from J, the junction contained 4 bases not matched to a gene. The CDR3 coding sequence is TGCGCCAGCAGCGCCGGGACAGGGGGCCACAATGAGCAGTTCTTC. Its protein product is CASSAGTGGHNEQFF.

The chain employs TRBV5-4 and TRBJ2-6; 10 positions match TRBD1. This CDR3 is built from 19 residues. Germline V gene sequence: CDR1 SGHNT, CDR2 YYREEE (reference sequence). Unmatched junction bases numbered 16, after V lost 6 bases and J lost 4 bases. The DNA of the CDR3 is TGTGCCAGCAATCTGGGGTGGGGACAGGGGTCCACCGGGGCCAACGTCCTGACTTTC. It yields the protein CASNLGWGQGSTGANVLTF. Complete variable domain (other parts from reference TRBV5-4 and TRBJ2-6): ETGVTQSPTHLIKTRGQQVTLRCSSQSGHNTVSWYQQALGQGPQFIFQYYREEENGRGNFPPRFSGLQFPNYSSELNVNALELDDSALYLCASNLGWGQGSTGANVLTFGAGSRLTVL.

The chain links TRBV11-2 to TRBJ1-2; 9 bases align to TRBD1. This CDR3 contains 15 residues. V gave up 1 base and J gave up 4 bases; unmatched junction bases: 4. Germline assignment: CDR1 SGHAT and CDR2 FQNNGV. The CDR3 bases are TGTGCCAGCAGCTTAGGCGGACAGGGGATCTATGGCTACACCTTC. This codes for CASSLGGQGIYGYTF.

CDR3 protein: CASSMREVDGYTF. CDR3 nucleotide sequence: TGTGCCAGTAGTATGCGGGAGGTGGACGGCTACACCTTC. The chain couples TRBV19 to TRBJ1-2; unclear D gene. The CDR3 consists of 13 residues. CDR1 is LNHDA, CDR2 SQIVND, per germline (reference sequence). Trimming took 3 bases from V and 8 from J, leaving 13 bases between them. Looking up the rest from reference TRBV19 and TRBJ1-2 gives the full variable domain: DGGITQSPKYLFRKEGQNVTLSCEQNLNHDAMYWYRQDPGQGLRLIYYSQIVNDFQKGDIAEGYSVSREKKESFPLTVTSAQKNPTAFYLCASSMREVDGYTFGSGTRLTVV.

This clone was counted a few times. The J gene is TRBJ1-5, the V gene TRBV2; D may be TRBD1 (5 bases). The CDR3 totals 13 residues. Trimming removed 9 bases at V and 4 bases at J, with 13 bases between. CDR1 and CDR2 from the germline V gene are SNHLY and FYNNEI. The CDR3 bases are TGTGCCAGTTGTAAGACAGAAAATCAGCCCCAGCATTTT. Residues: CASCKTENQPQHF.

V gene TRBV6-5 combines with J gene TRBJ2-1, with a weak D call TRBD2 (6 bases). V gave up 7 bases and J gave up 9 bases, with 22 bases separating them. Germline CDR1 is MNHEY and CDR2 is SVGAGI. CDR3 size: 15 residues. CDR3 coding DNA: TGTGCCAGCACCACACCCGGGGGACCCTCGGGTGAGCAGTTCTTC. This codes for CASTTPGGPSGEQFF.

The DNA of the CDR3 is TGTGCCAGCAGTGAACGTGACAGGGGGTCTGAAGGCTACACCTTC. Its translation: CASSERDRGSEGYTF. V usage is TRBV2 and J usage is TRBJ1-2; 9 bases map to TRBD1. Germline CDR1 is SNHLY and CDR2 is FYNNEI. V gave up 2 bases and J gave up 8 bases; unmatched junction bases: 9. CDR3 length equals 15 residues.

CDR3 in amino acids: CASSGRDRGALGNQPQHF. Written as DNA, the CDR3 is TGTGCCAGCAGTGGCCGGGACAGGGGGGCGTTGGGCAATCAGCCCCAGCATTTT. This chain uses TRBV6-1 with TRBJ1-5; TRBD1 matches 11 bases. Germline CDR1 is MNHNS and CDR2 is SASEGT. Trimming cost V 4 bases and J 2 bases; bases outside gene matches: 10. This CDR3 spans 18 amino acids.

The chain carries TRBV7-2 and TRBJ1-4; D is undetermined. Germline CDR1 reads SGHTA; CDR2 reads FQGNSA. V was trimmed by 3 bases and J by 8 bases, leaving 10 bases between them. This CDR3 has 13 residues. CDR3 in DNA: TGTGCCAGCAGCTTGGGCACCACAGAAAAACTGTTTTTT. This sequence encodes CASSLGTTEKLFF. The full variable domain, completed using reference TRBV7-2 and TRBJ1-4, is GAGVSQSPSNKVTEKGKDVELRCDPISGHTALYWYRQSLGQGLEFLIYFQGNSAPDKSGLPSDRFSAERTGGSVSTLTIQRTQQEDSAVYLCASSLGTTEKLFFGSGTQLSVL.

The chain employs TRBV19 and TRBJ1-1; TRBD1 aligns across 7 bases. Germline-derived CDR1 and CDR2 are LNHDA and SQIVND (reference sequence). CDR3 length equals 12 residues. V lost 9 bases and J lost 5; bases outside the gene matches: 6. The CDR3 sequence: CASRQGETEAFF. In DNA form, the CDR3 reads TGTGCCAGCAGACAGGGTGAAACTGAAGCTTTCTTT.